These 20 T cell receptor beta chains were sequenced from one sample in a study of T cell responses to AZD1222 COVID-19 vaccine. Libraries were prepared by immunoSEQ multiplex PCR; TCRdb keeps only in-frame clonotypes and omits some of them. Among some 150,000 clones listed, roughly 90% were seen once. Source: peripheral blood, taken 28 days after the second AZD1222 dose. These receptors came from an adult who received the AZD1222 COVID-19 vaccine.

CDR3 DNA sequence: TGTGCCAGCAGTTCCAATGGTGGGACCTACGAGCAGTACTTC. This codes for CASSSNGGTYEQYF. The chain uses TRBV6-6 and TRBJ2-7; no firm D call. V was shortened by 4 bases and J by 2 bases, with 12 bases between the two germline ends. The CDR3 covers 14 residues. Looked up from germline, CDR1 is MNHNY and CDR2 is SVGAGI (reference sequence).

The V call is TRBV5-4, the J call TRBJ1-6; TRBD1 might be the D (6 bases). CDR1 is SGHNT, CDR2 YYREEE, per germline (reference sequence). The CDR3 has 14 residues. The V and J ends lost 0 bases and 7 bases respectively, with 8 bases between them. CDR3 sequence (DNA): TGTGCCAGCAGCTTGGGGGACAAAAATTCACCCCTCCACTTT. Protein sequence: CASSLGDKNSPLHF.

The genes are TRBV5-1 and TRBJ1-1; perhaps TRBD1 as D (6 bases). Trimming removed 0 bases at V and 5 bases at J, with 20 bases between. This CDR3 has 17 amino acids. CDR1 is SGHRS, CDR2 YFSETQ, per germline. The CDR3 DNA is TGCGCCAGCAGCTTGGAGGGTATAACTGGGGGCAAGACTGAAGCTTTCTTT. It translates to CASSLEGITGGKTEAFF.

This chain uses TRBV3-1 (or the pseudogene TRBV3-2) with TRBJ1-2; weak D call: TRBD1 (6 bases). Between the trimmed V and J ends, which lost 4 bases and 8 bases, there was a span of 17 bases. This CDR3 has 14 amino acids. The V gene's germline CDR1 is LGHDT and CDR2 YNNKEL (reference sequence). CDR3 DNA sequence: TGTGCCAGCAGCCCACAAGGACAGACTCGGGGCTACACCTTC. It translates to CASSPQGQTRGYTF.

The rearrangement links TRBV6-2 or TRBV6-3 to TRBJ2-1; TRBD2 agrees at 8 bases. The V and J ends lost 4 bases and 8 bases, in that order; junction bases with no gene match: 4. The CDR3 runs to 13 residues. Germline-derived CDR1 and CDR2 are MNHEY and SVGEGT. The CDR3 DNA reads TGTGCCAGCAGTTCGGGGGGGAGGGATGAGCAGTTCTTC. It is translated as CASSSGGRDEQFF.

The gene calls are TRBV9 and TRBJ1-2; 9 nucleotides agree with TRBD1. The CDR3 has 15 amino acids. The germline V gene encodes CDR1 SGDLS and CDR2 YYNGEE. Losses at the gene ends were 2 bases for V and 3 bases for J; bases not matched to a gene: 5. This CDR3 reads CASSVTDRGDYGYTF. CDR3 sequence (DNA): TGTGCCAGCAGCGTCACAGACAGGGGGGACTATGGCTACACCTTC.

The chain combines TRBV2 with TRBJ1-5; D remains ambiguous. CDR3 size: 17 residues. Trimming left V 5 bases short and J 4 bases short, with 21 bases between. CDR1 and CDR2 (germline): SNHLY, FYNNEI. The CDR3 spells CASSNYRGTGLNQPQHF. CDR3 DNA: TGTGCCAGCAGTAATTACCGGGGAACGGGCCTAAATCAGCCCCAGCATTTT.

This chain uses TRBV19 with TRBJ1-6; 9 bases line up with TRBD1. Germline CDR1 is LNHDA and CDR2 is SQIVND (reference sequence). V was clipped by 7 bases and J by 9 bases; unmatched bases: 16. The CDR3 is 17 residues long. CDR3 coding DNA: TGTGCCAGTATGCGTTCCGGGACAGGGCGTTTGGGTTCACCCCTCCACTTT. Translating gives CASMRSGTGRLGSPLHF.

The V call is TRBV12-3 or TRBV12-4, the J call TRBJ1-2; D gene uncertain. The V gene lost 6 bases and the J gene lost 5 bases, with 10 bases spanning the gap. The CDR3 length is 12 residues. The CDR3 region is CASSTAGYGYTF. DNA of the CDR3: TGTGCCAGCAGCACCGCAGGTTATGGCTACACCTTC.

The V and J genes are TRBV7-2 and TRBJ1-4, with a tentative D call TRBD1 (5 bases). The CDR3 runs 15 residues. V was clipped by 2 bases and J by 8 bases, with 15 bases between them. Germline assignment: CDR1 SGHTA and CDR2 FQGNSA. The CDR3, as DNA: TGTGCCAGCAGCTTAATGGGCCGGGGGTTGGAAAAACTGTTTTTT. Its translation is CASSLMGRGLEKLFF.

The chain links TRBV2 to TRBJ2-7, with TRBD1 identical over 7 bases. V trimming: 2 bases; J trimming: 1 base; junction bases outside the gene matches: 11. CDR1 is SNHLY, CDR2 FYNNEI, per germline. The CDR3 runs 17 residues. CDR3 coding DNA: TGTGCCAGCAGTGAAAGCAAACAGGGGATCGGTTCCTACGAGCAGTACTTC. This sequence encodes CASSESKQGIGSYEQYF.

The chain uses TRBV11-3 and TRBJ1-6; 9 nucleotides align to TRBD1. V dropped 5 bases and J dropped 7; count of bases not matched to a gene: 3. The CDR3 runs 14 residues. Germline CDR1 is SGHNT and CDR2 is YENEEA. The CDR3 sequence is CASSPGTGNSPLHF. The CDR3 DNA follows: TGTGCCAGCAGCCCAGGGACAGGGAATTCACCCCTCCACTTT.

The chain is built from TRBV7-7 and TRBJ2-2; D is possibly TRBD1 or TRBD2 (5 bases each). Germline CDR1 and CDR2: SSHAT and FNYEAQ (reference sequence). The CDR3 runs 17 residues. V was trimmed by 5 bases and J by 4 bases, leaving 20 bases between them. CDR3 nucleotides: TGTGCCAGCAGCCCCAGGACGAAGGGGACCTTCACCGGGGAGCTGTTTTTT. Amino acid sequence: CASSPRTKGTFTGELFF. Supplemented by reference TRBV7-7 and TRBJ2-2, the full variable domain reads GAGVSQSPRYKVTKRGQDVTLRCDPISSHATLYWYQQALGQGPEFLTYFNYEAQPDKSGLPSDRFSAERPEGSISTLTIQRTEQRDSAMYRCASSPRTKGTFTGELFFGEGSRLTVL.

The V and J genes are TRBV2 and TRBJ1-4; D unclear. CDR3 length equals 14 residues. Germline-derived CDR1 and CDR2 are SNHLY and FYNNEI. The V end lost 10 bases, the J end lost 3 bases, and 15 bases lay between the germline ends. CDR3 in amino acids: CATSGAAANEKLFF. CDR3 DNA: TGTGCCACTTCGGGAGCCGCGGCTAATGAAAAACTGTTTTTT.

This sequence joins TRBV30 and TRBJ1-6, with D perhaps TRBD1 (6 bases). There are 17 residues in the CDR3. V was trimmed by 7 bases and J by 0 bases, leaving 19 bases between them. Germline V gene data show CDR1 as GTSNPN and CDR2 as SVGIG (reference sequence). In nucleotides, the CDR3 is TGTGCCTCGACCCGGGGGCGCTTGAGCTCCTATAATTCACCCCTCCACTTT. Amino acids: CASTRGRLSSYNSPLHF.

The V call is TRBV30, the J call TRBJ1-2; no definite D call. Germline V CDR1 and CDR2: GTSNPN, SVGIG (reference sequence). Trimming removed 0 bases at V and 8 bases at J, with 13 bases between. The CDR3 totals 13 residues. The CDR3 here is CAWSVTGSGGYTF. As DNA, the CDR3 is TGTGCCTGGAGTGTTACTGGTTCGGGAGGCTACACCTTC.

The chain joins TRBV14 to TRBJ2-3; D not resolved. Germline V lookup: CDR1 SGHDN, CDR2 FVKESK. The CDR3 totals 14 residues. V was shortened by 0 bases and J by 2 bases, with 6 bases between the two germline ends. The CDR3 coding sequence is TGTGCCAGCAGCCAAGACAGAGACACAGATACGCAGTATTTT. Protein: CASSQDRDTDTQYF. The whole variable domain, remainder taken from reference TRBV14 and TRBJ2-3, is EAGVTQFPSHSVIEKGQTVTLRCDPISGHDNLYWYRRVMGKEIKFLLHFVKESKQDESGMPNNRFLAERTGGTYSTLKVQPAELEDSGVYFCASSQDRDTDTQYFGPGTRLTVL.

V gene TRBV18 combines with J gene TRBJ1-5; D gene unclear. Germline V gene sequence: CDR1 KGHSH, CDR2 LQKENI. V shed 2 bases and J shed 5 bases, with 10 bases lying between them. This CDR3 is built from 14 residues. CDR3 nucleotides: TGTGCCAGCTCACCAGGAGGTTGGGATCAGCCCCAGCATTTT. Amino acids: CASSPGGWDQPQHF.

The genes are TRBV18 and TRBJ2-1, with 7 bases aligning to TRBD1. CDR1 is KGHSH and CDR2 is LQKENI in the germline V gene. The CDR3 runs to 14 residues. Losses at the gene ends were 5 bases for V and 6 bases for J; bases not matched to a gene: 7. The CDR3 bases are TGTGCCAGCTCATCATCGACAGGGCTCAATGAGCAGTTCTTC. It specifies CASSSSTGLNEQFF.

This sequence joins TRBV7-8 and TRBJ2-3, with a possible D match to TRBD1 (5 bases). Germline CDR1 and CDR2: SGHVS and FQNEAQ. This CDR3 has 15 amino acids. V lost 1 base and J lost 1, with 9 bases in between. CDR3 in DNA: TGTGCCAGCAGCTTAGAGGGGTGGGGCACAGATACGCAGTATTTT. The encoded protein is CASSLEGWGTDTQYF. The variable domain in full, completed from reference TRBV7-8 and TRBJ2-3, reads GAGVSQSPRYKVAKRGQDVALRCDPISGHVSLFWYQQALGQGPEFLTYFQNEAQLDKSGLPSDRFFAERPEGSVSTLKIQRTQQEDSAVYLCASSLEGWGTDTQYFGPGTRLTVL.